This TCR beta chain was profiled in a study of shared clonotypes between healthy human individuals. Study summary: Contributing individuals were two females and three males aged 18 to 49.

Recent acute infections and vaccinations were absent in the healthy HIV-negative adult donors. Several immunoSEQ plates received, in even portions, the genomic DNA of each subset. Data came from immunoSEQ multiplex PCR; TCRdb stores just in-frame clones and leaves some out. In the table there are 450,000 to 500,000 clones, 81% of which are singletons. The CDR3 extends over 13 amino acids. The germline gives CDR1 LGHNA, CDR2 YNFKEQ. In regard to this clone: The likely explanation is a read error, given a far larger clone one base away.

The TCR was taken from a woman aged 40-49 years in good health. Some clones in this sample may be carry-over from other donors' samples. The chain carries TRBV4-2 and TRBJ2-7, with 8 bases identical to TRBD1. What was sequenced was PBMCs. The chain's CDR3 is CVSSQDRVGEQYF. The CDR3 DNA follows: TGTGTCAGCAGCCAGGACAGGGTGGGCGAGCAGTACTTC.